This paragraph covers one T cell receptor beta chain sequence. The antigen is unknown. The data belong to a study of long-term antiretroviral therapy in people with HIV. Background on the study: Some samples came about a decade before the 2015 immediate-ART recommendation, and these were the earliest. General study results and limits: Clonotypes expanded prior to ART showed repertoire dominance at all sampled time points.

Treatment for all HIV-infected participants took place in the United States. Germline V gene lookup returns CDR1 MDHEN and CDR2 SYDVKM. The ends were cut back, 2 bases at V and 2 bases at J, with 16 bases in the middle. There are 17 residues in the CDR3. At survey level, the immunoSEQ assay was run in its v3.0 version. Sequencing was designed to cover roughly 40,000-55,000 T-cell genomes in each sample. Sequencing used immunoSEQ multiplex PCR; TCRdb keeps in-frame clones, though not all of them. The sample shows approximately 15,000 clones, approximately 91% of them seen only once. The gene calls are TRBV28 and TRBJ1-5, with D perhaps matching TRBD1 (6 bases). The receptor was isolated from a man in his forties with HIV. Sequencing was performed on unsorted PBMCs, taken 6.2 years after starting antiretroviral therapy. Written as DNA, the CDR3 is TGTGCCAGCAGTTTACAACCGGGACAAGGAGGCAATCAGCCCCAGCATTTT. This codes for CASSLQPGQGGNQPQHF. The full variable domain, with the rest looked up from reference TRBV28 and TRBJ1-5, is DVKVTQSSRYLVKRTGEKVFLECVQDMDHENMFWYRQDPGLGLRLIYFSYDVKMKEKGDIPEGYSVSREKKERFSLILESASTNQTSMYLCASSLQPGQGGNQPQHFGDGTRLSIL.